The 26 T cell receptor beta chains below come from one sample, sequenced in a study of beta chain features in type 1 diabetes. Expressed TCRB transcripts were sequenced because the isolated RNA had all been reverse transcribed beforehand. The repertoire was sequenced with immunoSEQ multiplex PCR; TCRdb's copy has only in-frame clones and lacks some. The repertoire holds around 310,000 clones, with approximately 10% as singletons. Sample: naive CD4+ T cells from blood. Receptor source: a woman in her twenties or thirties in good health.

This chain uses TRBV2 with TRBJ2-5, with 8 nucleotides matching TRBD2. This CDR3 is 13 amino acids long. Germline values: CDR1 SNHLY, CDR2 FYNNEI. The junction had 4 bases not matched to a gene; V was cut back by 3 bases and J by 7 bases. For the CDR3, the DNA is TGTGCCAGCAGTGACGAGCGGGAGCGGACCCAGTACTTC. It yields the protein CASSDERERTQYF.

This clone has just a few counts. The V and J genes are TRBV7-9 and TRBJ2-5; TRBD2 matches 13 bases. The V segment lost 1 base and the J segment 4 bases; nucleotides outside the gene matches: 12. This CDR3 region has 19 residues. The germline V gene encodes CDR1 SEHNR and CDR2 FQNEAQ (reference sequence). The CDR3 nucleotides read TGTGCCAGCAGCTTAGGGAGGCCGACTAGCGGGAGGCCGGGAGAGACCCAGTACTTC. Protein sequence: CASSLGRPTSGRPGETQYF.

The chain uses TRBV4-2 and TRBJ2-1, with 7 bases that match TRBD2. V shed 0 bases, J shed 4 bases, and the junction held 9 bases outside the gene matches. Germline V gene sequence: CDR1 LGHNA, CDR2 YNFKEQ. CDR3 length equals 17 residues. CDR3 region: CASSQDPAQRGYNEQFF. CDR3 in DNA: TGTGCCAGCAGCCAAGACCCCGCGCAGCGGGGATACAATGAGCAGTTCTTC.

This chain links TRBV18 with TRBJ2-1; the match to TRBD2 covers 7 bases. The CDR3 runs 15 residues. V was pared by 2 bases and J by 7 bases, with 8 bases of the junction left unmatched. The germline CDR1 and CDR2 sequences are KGHSH and LQKENI. The CDR3 sequence: CASSPGEGPWNEQFF. CDR3 in DNA: TGTGCCAGCTCACCAGGGGAGGGCCCCTGGAATGAGCAGTTCTTC.

V usage is TRBV25-1 and J usage is TRBJ1-3; D not certain. CDR3 length: 13 residues. Germline lookup yields CDR1 MGHDK and CDR2 SYGVNS. Trimming removed 3 bases from V and 0 bases from J, with 3 bases in between. CDR3 protein: CASSDSSGNTIYF. DNA for the CDR3: TGTGCCAGCAGTGACAGCTCTGGAAACACCATATATTTT.

This clone was seen only a few times. This chain links TRBV28 with TRBJ1-5, with no clear D. Trimming stripped 6 bases from V and 9 bases from J, with 15 bases between. Germline loops: CDR1 MDHEN, CDR2 SYDVKM. This CDR3 comprises 13 residues. The CDR3 nucleotides are TGTGCCAGCAGGTTTCAGGTATCCGGGCCCCAGCATTTT. Translating gives CASRFQVSGPQHF.

This clone was counted between two and nine times. The chain employs TRBV19 and TRBJ2-2, with 12 bases fitting TRBD2. Germline V gene sequence: CDR1 LNHDA, CDR2 SQIVND (reference sequence). V trimming: 4 bases; J trimming: 4 bases; junction bases outside the gene matches: 4. The CDR3 has 16 amino acids. The CDR3 spells CASSSQGLAGTGELFF. The CDR3 nucleotides read TGTGCCAGTAGTAGTCAGGGACTAGCGGGCACCGGGGAGCTGTTTTTT.

The rearrangement links TRBV6-6 to TRBJ2-5, with D maybe TRBD1 (6 bases). CDR1 is MNHNY and CDR2 is SVGAGI in the germline V gene (reference sequence). The CDR3 totals 14 residues. V lost 2 bases, J lost 1 base, and 8 bases lay in between. CDR3 amino acids: CASSYGQRQETQYF. CDR3 nucleotide sequence: TGTGCCAGCAGTTACGGACAGCGCCAAGAGACCCAGTACTTC.

In nucleotides, the CDR3 is TGTGCCAGCAGCTATCCGGACAGGCCGCGGCGCACCTTC. Translation: CASSYPDRPRRTF. V usage is TRBV7-2 and J usage is TRBJ1-2, with 7 bases lining up with TRBD1. Germline CDR1 reads SGHTA; CDR2 reads FQGNSA. The CDR3 totals 13 residues. Unmatched junction bases numbered 12, after V lost 4 bases and J lost 13 bases.

The CDR3 protein is CASSLLAGTAKNTEAFF. In DNA form, the CDR3 reads TGTGCCAGCTCACTCCTAGCCGGGACAGCTAAAAACACTGAAGCTTTCTTT. V gene TRBV18 combines with J gene TRBJ1-1, with 7 positions matching TRBD1. Looked up from germline, CDR1 is KGHSH and CDR2 is LQKENI. V lost 4 bases, J lost 2 bases, and 13 bases stayed unmatched. The CDR3 covers 17 residues.

The chain carries TRBV28 and TRBJ2-7; the match to TRBD1 covers 7 bases. CDR1 is MDHEN and CDR2 is SYDVKM in the germline V gene. The CDR3 is 14 residues long. With V trimmed by 5 bases and J by 2 bases, 6 bases remained unmatched. As DNA, the CDR3 is TGTGCCAGCAGTGTGGGACAGCAGACCTACGAGCAGTACTTC. Residues: CASSVGQQTYEQYF.

This clone came up a few times. The chain employs TRBV18 and TRBJ1-5; D may be TRBD1 (5 bases). Germline values: CDR1 KGHSH, CDR2 LQKENI. The CDR3 has 16 residues. Trimming took 1 base from V and 0 from J, leaving 10 bases between them. CDR3 nucleotide sequence: TGTGCCAGCTCACCACTCCCCAGGGATAGCAATCAGCCCCAGCATTTT. It translates to CASSPLPRDSNQPQHF.

This chain uses TRBV7-2 with TRBJ1-6; no reliable D call. V was shortened by 5 bases and J by 7 bases, with 18 bases between the two germline ends. Germline V lookup: CDR1 SGHTA, CDR2 FQGNSA. This CDR3 spans 16 amino acids. This chain's CDR3 is CASSTGSRVANSPLHF. The DNA of the CDR3 is TGTGCCAGCAGCACCGGGTCCCGGGTCGCGAATTCACCCCTCCACTTT.

This clone has more than one count but fewer than ten. The rearrangement joins TRBV7-3 to TRBJ2-3, with TRBD2 identical over 10 bases. The CDR3 consists of 14 residues. With V trimmed by 6 bases and J by 1 base, 1 base remained unmatched. The germline CDR1 and CDR2 sequences are SGHTA and FQGTGA. CDR3 bases: TGTGCCAGCAGGCTAGCGGGAGGCACAGATACGCAGTATTTT. It encodes CASRLAGGTDTQYF.

This rearrangement joins TRBV28 to TRBJ2-3; TRBD2 agrees at 15 bases. The CDR3 is 15 residues long. The trim removed 5 bases at V and 8 bases at J, leaving 5 bases unmatched. The germline V gene has CDR1 MDHEN and CDR2 SYDVKM. The CDR3 sequence: CASSGGLAGGVTQYF. For the CDR3, the DNA is TGTGCCAGCAGTGGGGGACTAGCGGGAGGCGTTACGCAGTATTTT.

The genes are TRBV11-2 and TRBJ2-1; 9 positions agree with TRBD2. Per the germline V gene, CDR1 is SGHAT and CDR2 is FQNNGV. The CDR3 extends over 15 amino acids. V gave up 4 bases and J gave up 4 bases; unmatched junction bases: 5. CDR3 DNA sequence: TGTGCCAGCAGCTCGACTAGCGGATTATACAATGAGCAGTTCTTC. It encodes CASSSTSGLYNEQFF.

Only a few counts were recorded for this clone. The chain uses TRBV7-2 and TRBJ2-3; 7 positions agree with TRBD1. The CDR3 sequence is 13 residues long. V was pared by 6 bases and J by 1 base, with 1 base of the junction left unmatched. Germline V gives CDR1 SGHTA, CDR2 FQGNSA. CDR3 region: CASSTGGTDTQYF. Here the CDR3 DNA reads TGTGCCAGCAGTACAGGGGGCACAGATACGCAGTATTTT.

This clone was detected only a few times. J is TRBJ2-3 and V is TRBV9, with D perhaps matching TRBD2 (5 bases). This CDR3 has 16 amino acids. Germline V gene sequence: CDR1 SGDLS, CDR2 YYNGEE. Between the trimmed V and J ends, which lost 1 base and 6 bases, there was a span of 18 bases. This CDR3 reads CASSVTGTSLPDTQYF. The CDR3 DNA sequence: TGTGCCAGCAGCGTAACGGGAACGAGTCTTCCGGATACGCAGTATTTT.

This clone has only a few counts. V usage is TRBV28 and J usage is TRBJ2-7; D is possibly TRBD2 (6 bases). V lost 6 bases to trimming and J lost 2 bases, with 11 bases between them. CDR1 and CDR2 (germline): MDHEN, SYDVKM. The CDR3 is 13 residues long. The CDR3 coding sequence is TGTGCCAGCAGGCAGACTAGTGCCTACGAGCAGTACTTC. Translation gives CASRQTSAYEQYF.

This clone was found a few times. This sample also contains other DNA sequences that code for the same CDR3. The chain couples TRBV18 to TRBJ2-7; TRBD2 matches at 7 bases. Germline values: CDR1 KGHSH, CDR2 LQKENI. V was clipped by 3 bases and J by 3 bases; unmatched bases: 5. The length of the CDR3 is 14 residues. The CDR3 sequence is CASSPALADYEQYF. The CDR3 DNA reads TGTGCCAGCTCACCGGCGCTAGCGGACTACGAGCAGTACTTC.

J is TRBJ2-3 and V is TRBV7-3, with D possibly being TRBD2 (5 bases). The CDR3 totals 13 residues. Looked up from germline, CDR1 is SGHTA and CDR2 is FQGTGA. Between the trimmed V and J ends, which lost 2 bases and 5 bases, there was a span of 8 bases. The CDR3 region is CASSLGGLDTQYF. CDR3 DNA sequence: TGTGCCAGCAGCTTAGGCGGACTAGATACGCAGTATTTT. The complete variable domain, with remaining parts taken from reference TRBV7-3 and TRBJ2-3, reads GAGVSQTPSNKVTEKGKYVELRCDPISGHTALYWYRQSLGQGPEFLIYFQGTGAADDSGLPNDRFFAVRPEGSVSTLKIQRTERGDSAVYLCASSLGGLDTQYFGPGTRLTVL.

The sample holds a few counts of this clone. V usage is TRBV29-1 and J usage is TRBJ2-2; 7 nucleotides match TRBD1. V was clipped by 7 bases and J by 1 base; unmatched bases: 6. The V gene's germline CDR1 is SQVTM and CDR2 ANQGSEA. This CDR3 region has 14 residues. The CDR3 protein is CSAARGQNTGELFF. The CDR3 DNA is TGCAGCGCCGCGAGGGGGCAGAACACCGGGGAGCTGTTTTTT.

The table lists this clone with a few counts. The rearrangement links TRBV2 to TRBJ1-2; perhaps TRBD1 as D (5 bases). V was cut by 3 bases and J by 4 bases, with 12 bases left in between. Germline CDR1 and CDR2: SNHLY and FYNNEI. This CDR3 has 14 amino acids. CDR3 region: CASSEGGGSYGYTF. DNA of the CDR3: TGTGCCAGCAGTGAGGGGGGAGGGAGCTATGGCTACACCTTC.

Only a few counts were recorded for this clone. The rearrangement joins TRBV5-1 to TRBJ2-1, with D perhaps TRBD2 (5 bases). CDR1 SGHRS and CDR2 YFSETQ come from the germline V gene. The ends were cut back, 0 bases at V and 6 bases at J, with 10 bases in the middle. This CDR3 region has 14 residues. This CDR3 is CASSLEVARNEQFF. The CDR3 nucleotides are TGCGCCAGCAGCTTGGAGGTAGCGCGCAATGAGCAGTTCTTC. Looking up the rest from reference TRBV5-1 and TRBJ2-1 gives the full variable domain: KAGVTQTPRYLIKTRGQQVTLSCSPISGHRSVSWYQQTPGQGLQFLFEYFSETQRNKGNFPGRFSGRQFSNSRSEMNVSTLELGDSALYLCASSLEVARNEQFFGPGTRLTVL.

This clone has only a few counts. This chain links TRBV4-3 with TRBJ2-1, with D maybe TRBD2 (6 bases). Germline V lookup: CDR1 LGHNA, CDR2 YSLEER. The CDR3 is 18 residues long. V lost 0 bases, J lost 0 bases, and 15 bases lay in between. The CDR3 DNA is TGCGCCAGCAGCCAAGACCTTAGCGGAGACCTCTCCTACAATGAGCAGTTCTTC. Encoded protein: CASSQDLSGDLSYNEQFF.

The chain has TRBV4-3 and TRBJ2-3; 10 positions agree with TRBD1. This CDR3 has 17 amino acids. Germline CDR1 is LGHNA and CDR2 is YSLEER. After removal of 0 bases from V and 6 bases from J, the junction contained 9 bases not matched to a gene. The CDR3 is CASSQERQGARVDTQYF. DNA of the CDR3: TGCGCCAGCAGCCAAGAAAGACAGGGGGCGCGAGTGGATACGCAGTATTTT.